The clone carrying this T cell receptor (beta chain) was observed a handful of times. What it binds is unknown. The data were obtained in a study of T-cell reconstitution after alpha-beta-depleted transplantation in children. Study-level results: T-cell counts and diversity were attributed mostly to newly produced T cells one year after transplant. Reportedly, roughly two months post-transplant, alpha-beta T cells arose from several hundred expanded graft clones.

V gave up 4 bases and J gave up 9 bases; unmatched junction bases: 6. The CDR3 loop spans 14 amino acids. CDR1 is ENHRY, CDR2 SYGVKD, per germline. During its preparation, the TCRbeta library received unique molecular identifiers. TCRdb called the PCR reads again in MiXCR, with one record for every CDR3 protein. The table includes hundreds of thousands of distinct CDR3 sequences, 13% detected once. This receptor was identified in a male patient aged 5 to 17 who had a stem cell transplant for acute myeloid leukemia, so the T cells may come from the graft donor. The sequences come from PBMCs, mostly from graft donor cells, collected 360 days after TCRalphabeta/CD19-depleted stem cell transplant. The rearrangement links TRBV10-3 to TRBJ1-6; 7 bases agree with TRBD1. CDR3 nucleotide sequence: TGTGCCATCAGTGCCGAGACAGGGACTTCACCCCTCCACTTT. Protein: CAISAETGTSPLHF.